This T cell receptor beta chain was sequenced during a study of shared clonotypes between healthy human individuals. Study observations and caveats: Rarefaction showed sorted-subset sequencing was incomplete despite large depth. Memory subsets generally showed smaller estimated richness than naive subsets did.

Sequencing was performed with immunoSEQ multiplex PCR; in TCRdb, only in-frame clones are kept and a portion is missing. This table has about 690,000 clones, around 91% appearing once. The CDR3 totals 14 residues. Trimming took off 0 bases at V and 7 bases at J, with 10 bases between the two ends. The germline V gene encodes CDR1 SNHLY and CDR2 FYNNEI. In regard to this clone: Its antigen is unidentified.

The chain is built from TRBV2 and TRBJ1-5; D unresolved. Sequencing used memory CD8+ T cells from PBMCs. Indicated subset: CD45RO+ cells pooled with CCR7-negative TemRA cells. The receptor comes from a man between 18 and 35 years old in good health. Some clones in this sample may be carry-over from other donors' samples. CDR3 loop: CASSEARDAQPQHF. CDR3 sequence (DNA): TGTGCCAGCAGTGAAGCAAGAGATGCGCAGCCCCAGCATTTT.